This entry lists 27 T cell receptor beta chains sequenced from one sample in a study of CD8 T cells in ankylosing spondylitis. TCRdb recomputed calls from the 5' RACE reads with MiXCR, one row per CDR3 protein. Of more than 650,000 distinct CDR3 sequences listed, 10% to 15% were seen once; the top ten hold 0.51%. These receptors lack a known antigen. Study findings and constraints: A TCR beta motif made of about eight highly homologous variants seemed typical of ankylosing spondylitis blood.

Sequencing was carried out using blood, either unsorted or a sorted T cell fraction (not recorded which). The receptor set was obtained from a male donor with ankylosing spondylitis.

There are a few counts of this clonotype. The chain couples TRBV6-5 to TRBJ2-7, with D possibly TRBD2 on 6 matching bases. Germline-derived CDR1 and CDR2 are MNHEY and SVGAGI. The CDR3 is 13 residues long. Trimming took 7 bases from V and 3 from J, leaving 13 bases between them. The DNA for the CDR3 is TGTGCCAGCAAAATCAGGGAGGACTACGAGCAGTACTTC. This encodes CASKIREDYEQYF.

This clonotype was seen at least ten times. Sequence at one end of the junction differs from germline and may be a read error. The chain combines TRBV4-2 with TRBJ2-1; 9 bases are a match to TRBD1. In germline, CDR1 is LGHNA, CDR2 YNFKEQ. This CDR3 is 14 amino acids long. This CDR3 is CASSQGNRGHEQFF. The CDR3 DNA is TGTGCCAGCAGCCAGGGTAACAGGGGGCATGAACAGTTCTTC.

In its sample, this clonotype was seen a few times. J is TRBJ2-1 and V is TRBV20-1; 9 nucleotides line up with TRBD2. The CDR3 spans 15 residues. J gave up 8 bases and V 5 bases, and 13 bases lay outside the gene matches. Germline V gene sequence: CDR1 DFQATT, CDR2 SNEGSKA (reference sequence). The CDR3 loop is CSALAASGAGDEQFF. The CDR3 nucleotides are TGCAGTGCTCTAGCGGCTAGCGGGGCCGGCGATGAGCAGTTCTTC.

Only a few counts were recorded for this clonotype. J is TRBJ2-3 and V is TRBV5-5, with D possibly being TRBD1 or TRBD2 (6 bases each). V was cut by 2 bases and J by 8 bases, with 15 bases left in between. The CDR3 is 14 amino acids. Germline CDR1 SGHKS, CDR2 YYEKEE (reference sequence). This chain's CDR3 is CASSLRGPQSTQYF. DNA for the CDR3: TGTGCCAGCAGCTTACGGGGGCCCCAGTCTACGCAGTATTTT.

At least ten counts were recorded for this clonotype. This chain joins TRBV7-9 and TRBJ1-1; possible D gene TRBD1, 6 bases. CDR1 SEHNR and CDR2 FQNEAQ come from the germline V gene (reference sequence). Trimming shortened V by 4 bases and J by 5 bases, and 11 bases separated the two germline ends. The CDR3 runs 13 residues. DNA of the CDR3: TGTGCCAGCAGCTCACAGGGCGGGACTGAAGCTTTCTTT. Residues: CASSSQGGTEAFF. Together with reference TRBV7-9 and TRBJ1-1, the CDR3 gives the full variable domain: DTGVSQNPRHKITKRGQNVTFRCDPISEHNRLYWYRQTLGQGPEFLTYFQNEAQLEKSRLLSDRFSAERPKGSFSTLEIQRTEQGDSAMYLCASSSQGGTEAFFGQGTRLTVV.

This clonotype was picked up a small number of times. The CDR3: CASSSDEQFF. The CDR3 DNA reads TGTGCCAGCAGTTCCGATGAGCAGTTCTTC. The V call is TRBV6-2 or TRBV6-3, the J call TRBJ2-1; no clear D gene. The germline V gene has CDR1 MNHEY and CDR2 SVGEGT. The V and J ends lost 4 bases and 8 bases respectively, with 3 bases between them. There are 10 residues in the CDR3.

The rearrangement uses TRBV6-5 and TRBJ2-4, with 9 bases identical to TRBD2. The CDR3 extends over 16 amino acids. With 2 bases clipped from V and 4 bases from J, the junction kept 6 bases outside the gene matches. Germline assignment: CDR1 MNHEY and CDR2 SVGAGI. CDR3 nucleotide sequence: TGTGCCAGCAGTTACGGAATAGCGGGAGTGAAAAACATTCAGTACTTC. Protein: CASSYGIAGVKNIQYF.

This clonotype was recorded a few times. The rearrangement joins TRBV6-2 or TRBV6-3 to TRBJ2-2; D unresolved. Germline V gives CDR1 MNHEY, CDR2 SVGEGT. V shed 6 bases and J shed 9 bases, with 17 bases lying between them. The CDR3 runs 14 residues. In DNA, the CDR3 is TGTGCCAGCAGAGACGGACCCGTCATCCGGGAGCTGTTTTTT. Encoded protein: CASRDGPVIRELFF.

This clonotype appeared a few times. The V gene is TRBV27, the J gene TRBJ2-7; 9 nucleotides match TRBD1. The CDR3 sequence is 15 residues long. V trimming: 3 bases; J trimming: 1 base; junction bases outside the gene matches: 4. Germline CDR1 and CDR2: MNHEY and SMNVEV (reference sequence). Here the CDR3 reads CASSFYGTGSYEQYF. CDR3 bases: TGTGCCAGCAGTTTTTACGGGACAGGGTCCTACGAGCAGTACTTC.

The chain links TRBV20-1 to TRBJ2-3; TRBD2 might be the D (6 bases). V lost 5 bases and J lost 5, with 14 bases in between. There are 13 residues in the CDR3. Germline-derived CDR1 and CDR2 are DFQATT and SNEGSKA (reference sequence). Here the CDR3 DNA reads TGCAGTGCTGAGGAGGGCCGAGGAGATACGCAGTATTTT. Protein sequence: CSAEEGRGDTQYF.

The chain uses TRBV10-3 and TRBJ2-2; D call uncertain. The CDR3 is 13 amino acids. V lost 2 bases to trimming and J lost 9 bases, with 10 bases between them. Germline loops: CDR1 ENHRY, CDR2 SYGVKD. CDR3 in DNA: TGTGCCATCAGTGAGGGTAGGACCCGGGAGCTGTTTTTT. Encoded protein: CAISEGRTRELFF.

This clonotype occurred a few times. This sequence joins TRBV20-1 and TRBJ2-2; 10 bases line up with TRBD2. Germline values: CDR1 DFQATT, CDR2 SNEGSKA (reference sequence). The CDR3 runs 12 residues. V was clipped by 5 bases and J by 10 bases; unmatched bases: 4. CDR3 in amino acids: CSAPLAGEELFF. CDR3 DNA sequence: TGCAGTGCTCCTCTAGCGGGAGAGGAGCTGTTTTTT.

This clonotype was found a few times. The V gene is TRBV6-5, the J gene TRBJ2-7; tentatively, D is TRBD2 (6 bases). The V end lost 4 bases, the J end lost 3 bases, and 13 bases lay between the germline ends. Germline assignment: CDR1 MNHEY and CDR2 SVGAGI. CDR3 length equals 14 residues. DNA of the CDR3: TGTGCCAGCAGTTCCCCTAGCGAGAACTACGAGCAGTACTTC. Protein product: CASSSPSENYEQYF.

The V call is TRBV3-1, the J call TRBJ2-7; TRBD2 agrees at 10 bases. Germline CDR1 is LGHDT and CDR2 is YNNKEL (reference sequence). J lost 6 bases, V lost 4 bases, and 9 bases had no gene match. The CDR3 loop spans 15 amino acids. The CDR3, as DNA: TGTGCCAGCAGCCCCGACAGCGGGGGGGATCGCGAGCAGTACTTC. The encoded protein is CASSPDSGGDREQYF.

V is TRBV24-1 and J is TRBJ1-1; no clear D gene. The CDR3 loop spans 13 amino acids. From germline, CDR1 is KGHDR and CDR2 SFDVKD. V was cut by 3 bases and J by 3 bases, with 7 bases left in between. The CDR3 loop is CATSDPRHTEAFF. In DNA, the CDR3 is TGTGCCACCAGTGATCCCCGTCACACTGAAGCTTTCTTT.

The J gene is TRBJ2-5, the V gene TRBV20-1; D is undetermined. This CDR3 region has 12 residues. V lost 4 bases to trimming and J lost 5 bases, with 11 bases between them. From germline, CDR1 is DFQATT and CDR2 SNEGSKA (reference sequence). DNA of the CDR3: TGCAGTGCTAAAACTGATGGGGAGACCCAGTACTTC. Translating it yields CSAKTDGETQYF.

DNA of the CDR3: TGTGCCAGCAGTCCTCTTGGACTAGCGGGAGGTTCCGGGGAGCTGTTTTTT. Protein product: CASSPLGLAGGSGELFF. The gene calls are TRBV6-2 or TRBV6-3 and TRBJ2-2; TRBD2 agrees at 14 bases. The CDR3 is 17 residues long. The V segment lost 5 bases and the J segment 6 bases; nucleotides outside the gene matches: 8. From germline, CDR1 is MNHEY and CDR2 SVGEGT.

This clonotype was observed a few times. The V and J genes are TRBV7-9 and TRBJ2-7; 7 bases are shared with TRBD2. The CDR3 consists of 12 residues. The V gene end was trimmed by 7 bases and the J gene end by 6 bases; junction bases not matched to a gene: 6. In germline, CDR1 is SEHNR, CDR2 FQNEAQ (reference sequence). CDR3 bases: TGTGCCAGCACCTTCGGGAGGTCCGAGCAGTACTTC. Its protein is CASTFGRSEQYF.

This clonotype was picked up many times. CDR3 in amino acids: CSARTVYSNQPQHF. The CDR3 bases are TGCAGTGCAAGGACAGTCTATAGCAATCAGCCCCAGCATTTT. The chain is built from TRBV20-1 and TRBJ1-5; tentatively, D is TRBD1 (6 bases). This CDR3 is built from 14 residues. The V gene lost 6 bases and the J gene lost 0 bases, with 12 bases spanning the gap. The germline V gene has CDR1 DFQATT and CDR2 SNEGSKA (reference sequence).

The table lists this clonotype with many counts. The chain has TRBV29-1 and TRBJ2-7, with 9 bases that match TRBD2. The CDR3 sequence is 14 residues long. The ends lost 4 bases at V and 5 bases at J; junction bases unmatched: 9. Germline values: CDR1 SQVTM, CDR2 ANQGSEA. Here the CDR3 DNA reads TGCAGCGTTGGAGGGCTAGCGGGACGGAACGAGCAGTACTTC. Amino acids: CSVGGLAGRNEQYF.

J is TRBJ1-2 and V is TRBV6-2 or TRBV6-3; TRBD1 aligns across 9 bases. V was pared by 3 bases and J by 4 bases, with 6 bases of the junction left unmatched. The CDR3 covers 15 residues. CDR1 is MNHEY, CDR2 SVGEGT, per germline. In DNA, the CDR3 is TGTGCCAGCAGTTATACCGGGACAGGGTTCTATGGCTACACCTTC. As protein: CASSYTGTGFYGYTF.

This clonotype showed up just a few times. The chain carries TRBV4-2 and TRBJ2-3; D not resolved. V lost 0 bases and J 2 bases, leaving 12 bases between the germline ends. The CDR3 has 16 amino acids. CDR1 and CDR2 (germline): LGHNA, YNFKEQ. CDR3 in amino acids: CASSQDGSWATDTQYF. The CDR3 nucleotides are TGTGCCAGCAGCCAAGATGGATCGTGGGCCACAGATACGCAGTATTTT.

This clonotype occurred many times. V gene TRBV20-1 combines with J gene TRBJ2-7; D possibly matches TRBD1 or TRBD2 (5 bases each). Germline V gene sequence: CDR1 DFQATT, CDR2 SNEGSKA (reference sequence). The CDR3 is 15 amino acids. Between the trimmed V and J ends, which lost 5 bases and 0 bases, there was a span of 17 bases. The CDR3 nucleotides are TGCAGTGCTTCGCACGGGGCCCCGAGCTCCTACGAGCAGTACTTC. This codes for CSASHGAPSSYEQYF.

The rearrangement joins TRBV20-1 to TRBJ1-5; D gene ambiguous. The CDR3 has 13 amino acids. Trimming took 6 bases from V and 6 from J, leaving 15 bases between them. CDR1 is DFQATT, CDR2 SNEGSKA, per germline (reference sequence). This CDR3 reads CSAIAGVGQPQHF. The CDR3 DNA follows: TGCAGTGCGATCGCGGGTGTCGGTCAGCCCCAGCATTTT.

This clonotype has at least ten counts. V usage is TRBV4-2 and J usage is TRBJ2-4; D remains ambiguous. The CDR3 sequence is 14 residues long. V was shortened by 1 base and J by 6 bases, with 10 bases between the two germline ends. In germline, CDR1 is LGHNA, CDR2 YNFKEQ. CDR3 coding DNA: TGTGCCAGCAGCCAAGGAAACAGAGGAAACATTCAGTACTTC. This codes for CASSQGNRGNIQYF.

Only a few counts were recorded for this clonotype. The rearrangement links TRBV9 to TRBJ2-3; D perhaps matches TRBD1 (6 bases). Trimming cost V 2 bases and J 2 bases, with 12 bases left between them. CDR1 and CDR2 (germline): SGDLS, YYNGEE. The CDR3 consists of 15 residues. The CDR3 DNA is TGTGCCAGCAGCGTGGGGGCGATACTCACAGATACGCAGTATTTT. Protein product: CASSVGAILTDTQYF. The entire variable domain, with the rest obtained from reference TRBV9 and TRBJ2-3, is as follows: DSGVTQTPKHLITATGQRVTLRCSPRSGDLSVYWYQQSLDQGLQFLIQYYNGEERAKGNILERFSAQQFPDLHSELNLSSLELGDSALYFCASSVGAILTDTQYFGPGTRLTVL.

The chain recombines TRBV20-1 with TRBJ1-2; maybe TRBD1 (5 bases). There are 14 residues in the CDR3. Germline lookup yields CDR1 DFQATT and CDR2 SNEGSKA (reference sequence). Between the trimmed V and J ends, which lost 6 bases and 5 bases, there was a span of 19 bases. The CDR3 coding sequence is TGCAGTGCCACCGGGGGACGGACGAAATATGGCTACACCTTC. Translated, it gives CSATGGRTKYGYTF.